This TCR beta chain was sequenced during a study of OX40 agonist ivuxolimab in advanced cancers. Study in general: Treatment received earlier with anti-PD-1, anti-PD-L1 or anti-CTLA-4 agents was allowed, and approximately 40% had some.

The study's findings and limits: The CD4+ and CD8+ T cells in the blood had expanded clonally by week 6 at 0.1 to 3.0 mg/kg. No determination was made of the antigen specificity of the expanded peripheral T cells.

Patients were excluded for autoimmune disease history or systemic immunosuppression. This CDR3 spans 14 amino acids. Per germline, CDR1 MNHEY and CDR2 SMNVEV (reference sequence). In regard to this clone: Its antigen is not known. Mismatch with germline at one junction end may stem from a read error.

Assay used: immunoSEQ multiplex PCR; TCRdb lists only in-frame clones, some missing. The sample shows around 41,000 clones, more than 70% of them seen only once. This chain uses TRBV27 with TRBJ2-1; possible D gene TRBD1, 6 bases. The material was CD4+ or CD8+ T cells sorted from blood, obtained in a trial of the OX40 agonist ivuxolimab. The TCR originated in an adult with an advanced solid tumor such as melanoma, head and neck, liver or kidney cancer. CDR3 nucleotide sequence: TGTGCCACCAGTACCGACAGGATCGTGAATGAGCAGTTCTTC. It specifies CATSTDRIVNEQFF.